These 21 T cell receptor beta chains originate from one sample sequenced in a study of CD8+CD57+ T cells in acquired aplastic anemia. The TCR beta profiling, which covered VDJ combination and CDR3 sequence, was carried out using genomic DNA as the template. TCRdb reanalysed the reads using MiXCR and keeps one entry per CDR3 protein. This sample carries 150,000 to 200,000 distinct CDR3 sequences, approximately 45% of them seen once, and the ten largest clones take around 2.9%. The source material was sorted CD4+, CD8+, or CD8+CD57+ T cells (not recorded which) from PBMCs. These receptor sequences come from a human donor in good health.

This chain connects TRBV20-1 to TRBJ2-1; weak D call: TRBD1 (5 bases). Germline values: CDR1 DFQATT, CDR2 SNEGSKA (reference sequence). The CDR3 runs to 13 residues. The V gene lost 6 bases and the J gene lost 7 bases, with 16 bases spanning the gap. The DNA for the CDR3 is TGCAGTGCAGGGGAAAACGTGTGGAATGAGCAGTTCTTC. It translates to CSAGENVWNEQFF.

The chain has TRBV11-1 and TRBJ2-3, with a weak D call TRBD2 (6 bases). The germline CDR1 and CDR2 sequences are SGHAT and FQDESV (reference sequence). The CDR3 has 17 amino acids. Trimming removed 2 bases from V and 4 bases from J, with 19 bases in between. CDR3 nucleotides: TGTGCCAGCAGCTTATGGGACTCCCCCCGATGGTCAGATACGCAGTATTTT. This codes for CASSLWDSPRWSDTQYF.

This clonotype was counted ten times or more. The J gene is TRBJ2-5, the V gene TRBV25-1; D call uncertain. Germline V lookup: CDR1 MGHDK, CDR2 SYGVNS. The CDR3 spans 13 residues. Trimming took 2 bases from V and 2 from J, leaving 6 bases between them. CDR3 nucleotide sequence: TGTGCCAGCAGTGAAGGACCTCAAGAGACCCAGTACTTC. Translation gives CASSEGPQETQYF.

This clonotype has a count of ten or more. This CDR3 reads CASSHISKDYGYTF. CDR3 in DNA: TGCGCCAGCAGCCATATAAGTAAAGACTATGGCTACACCTTC. The chain couples TRBV4-1 to TRBJ1-2, with D unclear. Germline V gene lookup returns CDR1 MGHRA and CDR2 YSYEKL. Trimming removed 3 bases at V and 3 bases at J, with 11 bases between. The CDR3 extends over 14 amino acids.

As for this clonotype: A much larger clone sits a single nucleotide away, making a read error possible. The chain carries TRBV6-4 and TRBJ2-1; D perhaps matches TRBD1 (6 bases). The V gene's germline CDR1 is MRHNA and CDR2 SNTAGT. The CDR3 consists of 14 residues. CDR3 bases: TGTACCAGTAAAGGGACAATCTCCGACAATGAGCAGTTCTTC. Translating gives CTSKGTISDNEQFF.

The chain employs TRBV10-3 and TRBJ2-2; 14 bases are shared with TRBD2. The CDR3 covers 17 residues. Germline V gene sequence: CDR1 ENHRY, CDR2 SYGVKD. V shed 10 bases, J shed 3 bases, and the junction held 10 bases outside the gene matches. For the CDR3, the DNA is TGTGCCAGCACCGGACTAGCGGGGGGAGGGGACACCGGGGAGCTGTTTTTT. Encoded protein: CASTGLAGGGDTGELFF.

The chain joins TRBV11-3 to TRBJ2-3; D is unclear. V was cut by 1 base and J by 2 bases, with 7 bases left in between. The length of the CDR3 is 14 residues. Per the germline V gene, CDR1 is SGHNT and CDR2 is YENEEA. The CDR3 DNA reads TGTGCCAGCAGCTTAGCTTTGACCACAGATACGCAGTATTTT. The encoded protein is CASSLALTTDTQYF.

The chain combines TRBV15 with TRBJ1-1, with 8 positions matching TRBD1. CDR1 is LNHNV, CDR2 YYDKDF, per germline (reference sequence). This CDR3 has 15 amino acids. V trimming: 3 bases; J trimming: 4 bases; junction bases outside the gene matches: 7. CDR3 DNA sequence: TGTGCCACCAGCAGTGTGACAGGGGTGAGCACTGAAGCTTTCTTT. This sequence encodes CATSSVTGVSTEAFF.

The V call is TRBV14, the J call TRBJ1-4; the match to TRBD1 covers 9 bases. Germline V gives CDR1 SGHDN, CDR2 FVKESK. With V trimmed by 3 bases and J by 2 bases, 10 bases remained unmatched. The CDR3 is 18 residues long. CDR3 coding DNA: TGTGCCAGCAGCCAGAAGGAACAGGGGACAGGGACTAATGAAAAACTGTTTTTT. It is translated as CASSQKEQGTGTNEKLFF.

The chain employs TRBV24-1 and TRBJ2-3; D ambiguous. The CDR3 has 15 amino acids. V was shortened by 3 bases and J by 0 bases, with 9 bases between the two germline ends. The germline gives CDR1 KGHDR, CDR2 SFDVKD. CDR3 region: CATSDARLSTDTQYF. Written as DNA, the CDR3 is TGTGCCACCAGTGATGCCAGGCTTAGCACAGATACGCAGTATTTT.

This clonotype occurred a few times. CDR3 loop: CASSWDRGVTEAFF. Written as DNA, the CDR3 is TGTGCCAGCAGTTGGGACAGGGGTGTGACTGAAGCTTTCTTT. The chain couples TRBV3-1 to TRBJ1-1; 10 bases match TRBD1. This CDR3 spans 14 amino acids. Germline CDR1 LGHDT, CDR2 YNNKEL (reference sequence). The ends lost 6 bases at V and 5 bases at J; junction bases unmatched: 6.

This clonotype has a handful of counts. In DNA form, the CDR3 reads TGTGCCAGCAGTGAAATACTTTTTGATGGCTACACCTTC. This encodes CASSEILFDGYTF. J is TRBJ1-2 and V is TRBV2; D gene uncertain. Deletions cut 2 bases from V and 6 bases from J, with 10 bases between. The CDR3 runs 13 residues. Germline CDR1 SNHLY, CDR2 FYNNEI.

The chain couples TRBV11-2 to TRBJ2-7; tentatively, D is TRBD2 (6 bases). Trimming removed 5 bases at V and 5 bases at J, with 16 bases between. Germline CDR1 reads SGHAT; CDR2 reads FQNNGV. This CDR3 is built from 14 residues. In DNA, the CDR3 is TGTGCCAGCAGCCCGGCCGGGAGAGGAAACGAGCAGTACTTC. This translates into CASSPAGRGNEQYF.

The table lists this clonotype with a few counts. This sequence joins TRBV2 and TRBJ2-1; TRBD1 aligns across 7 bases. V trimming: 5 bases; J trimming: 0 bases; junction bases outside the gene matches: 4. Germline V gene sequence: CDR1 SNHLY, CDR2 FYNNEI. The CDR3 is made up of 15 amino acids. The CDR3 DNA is TGTGCCAGCAGTTGGGACAGAAACTCCTACAATGAGCAGTTCTTC. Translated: CASSWDRNSYNEQFF.

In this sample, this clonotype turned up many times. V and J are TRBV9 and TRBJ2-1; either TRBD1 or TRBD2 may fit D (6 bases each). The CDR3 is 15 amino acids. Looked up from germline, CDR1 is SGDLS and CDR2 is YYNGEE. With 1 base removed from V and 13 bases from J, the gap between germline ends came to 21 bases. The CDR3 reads CASSVLEGVAGLQFF. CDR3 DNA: TGTGCCAGCAGCGTACTTGAGGGGGTCGCAGGACTACAGTTCTTC.

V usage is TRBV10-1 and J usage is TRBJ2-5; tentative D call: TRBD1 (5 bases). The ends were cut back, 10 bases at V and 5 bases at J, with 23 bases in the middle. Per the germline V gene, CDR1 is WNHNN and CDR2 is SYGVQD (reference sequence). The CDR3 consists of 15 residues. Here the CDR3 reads CAIYGEDSIGETQYF. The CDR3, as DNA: TGCGCCATTTACGGAGAAGACAGCATCGGGGAGACCCAGTACTTC.

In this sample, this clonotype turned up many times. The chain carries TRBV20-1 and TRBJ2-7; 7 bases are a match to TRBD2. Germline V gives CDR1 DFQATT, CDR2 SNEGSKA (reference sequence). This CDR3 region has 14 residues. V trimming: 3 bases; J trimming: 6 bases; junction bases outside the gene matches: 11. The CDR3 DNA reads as TGCAGTGCTAGCGGCTCATGGACTAGAGGCGAGCAGTACTTC. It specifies CSASGSWTRGEQYF.

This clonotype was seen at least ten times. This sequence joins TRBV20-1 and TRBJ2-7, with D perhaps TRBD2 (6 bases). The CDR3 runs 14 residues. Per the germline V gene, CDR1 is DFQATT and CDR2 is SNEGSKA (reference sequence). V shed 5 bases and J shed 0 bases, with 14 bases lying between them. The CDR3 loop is CSAPPGLNSYEQYF. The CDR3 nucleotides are TGCAGTGCTCCTCCGGGACTGAACTCCTACGAGCAGTACTTC.

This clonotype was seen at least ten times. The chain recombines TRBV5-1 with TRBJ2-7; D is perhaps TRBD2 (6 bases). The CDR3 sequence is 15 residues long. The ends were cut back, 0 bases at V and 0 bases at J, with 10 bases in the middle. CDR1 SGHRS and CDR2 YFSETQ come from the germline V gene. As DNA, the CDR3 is TGCGCCAGCAGCTTGGAAATAGCGGCCTCCTACGAGCAGTACTTC. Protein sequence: CASSLEIAASYEQYF.

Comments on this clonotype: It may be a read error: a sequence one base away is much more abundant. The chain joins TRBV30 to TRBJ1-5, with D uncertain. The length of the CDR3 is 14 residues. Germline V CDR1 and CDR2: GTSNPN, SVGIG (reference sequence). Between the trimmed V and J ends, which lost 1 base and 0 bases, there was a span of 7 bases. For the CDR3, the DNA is TGTGCCTGGAGTGCCGTCGGTAGCAATCAGCCCCAGCATTTT. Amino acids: CAWSAVGSNQPQHF.

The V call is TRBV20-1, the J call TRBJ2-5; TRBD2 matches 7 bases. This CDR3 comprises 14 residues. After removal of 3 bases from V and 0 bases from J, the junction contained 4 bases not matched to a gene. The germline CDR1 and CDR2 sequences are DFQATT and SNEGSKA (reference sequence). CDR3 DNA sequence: TGCAGTGCTAGTTCTAGCGGACACCAAGAGACCCAGTACTTC. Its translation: CSASSSGHQETQYF.